These T cell receptor beta chains were read from a single sample in a study of control samples from healthy donors and cancer patients. Sequencing was performed with immunoSEQ multiplex PCR; in TCRdb, only in-frame clones are kept and a portion is missing. The sample carries some 150,000 clones, roughly 94% recorded once. The sequenced sample consisted of PBMCs. The receptors derive from a man aged 55 to 70 with colorectal cancer. The CDR3 runs from the conserved cysteine through the conserved F or W. D genes are given only for firm matches. Some rows have no size entry. The others give once, few or many, or a class for an expanded clone.

j_call,clone_size,d_call,cdr3_length,v_call,cdr3_aa,cdr3_nt
TRBJ2-7,.,TRBD1,15,TRBV19,CASSGTGGTAYEQYF,TGTGCCAGTAGCGGTACAGGGGGGACCGCCTACGAGCAGTACTTC
TRBJ1-3,few,TRBD1,16,TRBV5-1,CASSPSGTGVGNTIYF,TGCGCCAGCAGCCCGTCCGGGACAGGGGTAGGAAACACCATATATTTT
TRBJ2-3,.,.,12,TRBV6-5,CASRGGTDTQYF,TGTGCCAGCAGGGGGGGCACAGATACGCAGTATTTT
TRBJ1-5,.,TRBD1,15,TRBV11-2,CASSPGQWHNQPQHF,TGTGCCAGCAGCCCGGGACAGTGGCATAATCAGCCCCAGCATTTT
TRBJ2-5,.,TRBD1,14,TRBV27,CASSFHRGSETQYF,TGTGCCAGCAGTTTCCACAGGGGGTCAGAGACCCAGTACTTC
TRBJ1-1,once,.,12,TRBV2,CATRAQGLKAFF,TGTGCCACCAGGGCACAGGGCCTTAAAGCTTTCTTT
TRBJ1-3,.,.,16,TRBV25-1,CASSGTDSAERNTIYF,TGTGCCAGCAGTGGAACCGACAGTGCTGAAAGAAACACCATATATTTT
TRBJ1-1,few,.,14,TRBV5-8,CASSLEQGWTEAFF,TGTGCCAGCAGCTTGGAGCAGGGTTGGACTGAAGCTTTCTTT
TRBJ2-2,.,.,14,TRBV7-8,CASSSGPNTGELFF,TGTGCCAGCAGCTCCGGACCGAACACCGGGGAGCTGTTTTTT
TRBJ2-4,.,.,14,TRBV28,CASSLSGAKNIQYF,TGTGCCAGCAGTTTAAGCGGGGCCAAAAACATTCAGTACTTC
TRBJ1-4,.,.,18,TRBV3-1/TRBV3-2,CASSRGSPGGTTNEKLFF,TGTGCCAGCAGCCGAGGGAGCCCCGGCGGGACAACTAATGAAAAACTGTTTTTT
TRBJ2-6,.,.,17,TRBV5-5,CASSLNSLNSGANVLTF,TGTGCCAGCAGCTTGAACAGCCTAAACTCTGGGGCCAACGTCCTGACTTTC
TRBJ1-5,.,TRBD1,16,TRBV19,CASSPWDRVGRQPQHF,TGTGCCAGTAGTCCCTGGGACAGGGTGGGCCGGCAGCCCCAGCATTTT
TRBJ2-3,.,.,17,TRBV1,CTSSQEVQGRNTDTQYF,TGCACCAGCAGCCAAGAGGTCCAGGGGCGGAACACAGATACGCAGTATTTT
TRBJ2-5,.,.,15,TRBV4-3,CASSRTQGGQETQYF,TGCGCCAGCAGCCGAACTCAGGGGGGGCAAGAGACCCAGTACTTC
TRBJ2-2,.,.,16,TRBV5-1,CASSSSGTGNTGELFF,TGCGCCAGCAGCTCCAGCGGGACAGGGAACACCGGGGAGCTGTTTTTT
TRBJ2-2,.,.,15,TRBV6-2/TRBV6-3,CASSYYNSRGGELFF,TGTGCCAGCAGTTACTATAACTCGCGGGGCGGGGAGCTGTTTTTT
TRBJ2-6,.,.,17,TRBV5-6,CASSPGPPEGGANVLTF,TGTGCCAGCAGCCCGGGGCCCCCCGAGGGTGGGGCCAACGTCCTGACTTTC